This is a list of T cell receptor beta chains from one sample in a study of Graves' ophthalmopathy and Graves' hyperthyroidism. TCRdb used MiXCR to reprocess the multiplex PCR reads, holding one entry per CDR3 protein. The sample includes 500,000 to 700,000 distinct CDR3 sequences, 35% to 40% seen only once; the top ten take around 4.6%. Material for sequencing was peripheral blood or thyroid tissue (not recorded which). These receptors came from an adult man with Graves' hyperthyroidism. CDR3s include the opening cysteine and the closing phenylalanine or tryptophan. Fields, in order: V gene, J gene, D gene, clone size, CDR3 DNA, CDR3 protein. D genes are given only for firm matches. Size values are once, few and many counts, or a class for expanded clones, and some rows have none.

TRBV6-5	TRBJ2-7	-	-	TGTGCCAGCAGTTACGGAGACACATACGAGCGGTACTTC	CASSYGDTYERYF
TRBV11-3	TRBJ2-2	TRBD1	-	TGTGCCAGCAGCGCCGGGACAGGGAAAGGGAACACCGGGGAGCTGTTTTTT	CASSAGTGKGNTGELFF
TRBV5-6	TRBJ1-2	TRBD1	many	TGTGCCAGCAGCCCCGCTTTTGACAGGGAATATGGCTACACCTTC	CASSPAFDREYGYTF
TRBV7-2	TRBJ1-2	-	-	TGTGCCAGCAGCTTAGTAGTGGGGGAGCTAACTAACTATGGCTACACCTTC	CASSLVVGELTNYGYTF
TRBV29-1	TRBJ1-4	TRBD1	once	TGCAGCCTTTCCCAGGGGGTGGACACTGAAAAACTGTTTTTT	CSLSQGVDTEKLFF
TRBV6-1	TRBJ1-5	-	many	TGTGCCAGCAGTACAGGGAGCCAGCCCCAGCATTTT	CASSTGSQPQHF
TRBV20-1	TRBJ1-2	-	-	TGCAGTGCTGCGGGAGGGGCGCGGGCCTATGGCTACACCTTC	CSAAGGARAYGYTF
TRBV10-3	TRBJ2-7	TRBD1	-	TGTGCCATCAGTGCGGGACAGGGCTACGAGCAGTACTTC	CAISAGQGYEQYF
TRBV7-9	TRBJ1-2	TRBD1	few	TGTGCCAGCAGCTTCCGGGACAGGGGTGGAGGCTACACCTTC	CASSFRDRGGGYTF
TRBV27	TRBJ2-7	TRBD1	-	TGTGCCAGCAGGACAGGGCCCCACGAGCAGTACTTC	CASRTGPHEQYF
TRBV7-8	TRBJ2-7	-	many	TGTGCCAGCAGCCAGTCGACAGTACCCTACGAGCAGTACTTC	CASSQSTVPYEQYF
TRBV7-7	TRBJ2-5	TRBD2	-	TGTGCTAGCAGCTTCGGGACTAGCGGTCAAGAGACCCAGTACTTC	CASSFGTSGQETQYF
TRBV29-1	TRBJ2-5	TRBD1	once	TGCAGCCCCACTGGACAGGGAGTCCAAGAGACCCAGTACTTC	CSPTGQGVQETQYF
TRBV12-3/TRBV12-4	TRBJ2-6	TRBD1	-	TGTGCCAGCAGCCGCGACAGGGCCGGGGCCAACGTCCTGACTTTC	CASSRDRAGANVLTF
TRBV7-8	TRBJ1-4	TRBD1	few	TGTGCCAGCAAACCGGGACAGGGGTTAGGAACTAATGAAAAACTGTTTTTT	CASKPGQGLGTNEKLFF
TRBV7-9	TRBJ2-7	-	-	TGTGCCAGCAGCTTAAAAGGAGTGAGCGCCTACTACGAGCAGTACTTC	CASSLKGVSAYYEQYF
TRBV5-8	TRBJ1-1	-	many	TGTGCCAGCAGCGTCCCACAGGTGAACACTGAAGCTTTCTTT	CASSVPQVNTEAFF
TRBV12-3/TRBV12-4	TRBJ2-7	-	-	TGTGCCAGCAGTTTAACCCGTAGGGGCGAGCAGTACTTC	CASSLTRRGEQYF
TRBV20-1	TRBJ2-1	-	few	TGCAGTGCGAAAGGACTATTCAATGAGCAGTTCTTC	CSAKGLFNEQFF
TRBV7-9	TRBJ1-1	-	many	TGTGCCAGCAGCGACACAGAAGAAGCTTTCTTT	CASSDTEEAFF
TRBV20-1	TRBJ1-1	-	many	TGCAGTGCTCGAAGCCCTCGACATAACGAAGCTTTCTTT	CSARSPRHNEAFF
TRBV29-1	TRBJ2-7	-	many	TGCAGCGTTCAAGACAGACTTTACGAGCAGTACTTC	CSVQDRLYEQYF
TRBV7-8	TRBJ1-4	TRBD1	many	TGTGCCAGCAGCCTAAACCTCGGACAGGGGGCGGGAAAACTGTTTTTT	CASSLNLGQGAGKLFF
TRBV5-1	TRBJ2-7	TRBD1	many	TGCGCCAGCAGACCCGGGACAGGTGCTTCCTACGAGCAGTACTTC	CASRPGTGASYEQYF
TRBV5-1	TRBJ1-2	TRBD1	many	TGCGCCAGCAGCTCCCTGGACAGGAACTATGGCTACACCTTC	CASSSLDRNYGYTF
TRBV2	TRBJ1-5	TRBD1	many	TGTGCCAGCAGAGAGACAGGGGCAGGTAATCAGCCCCAGCATTTT	CASRETGAGNQPQHF
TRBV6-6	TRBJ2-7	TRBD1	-	TGTGCCAGCAGTTACCTACTCCTCGGGACAGTGTCCTACGAGCAGTACTTC	CASSYLLLGTVSYEQYF
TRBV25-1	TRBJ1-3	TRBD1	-	TGTGCCAGCAGTGAACCCGGACAGGGGGTTTACGAGCAGTACAAGTTATATTTT	CASSEPGQGVYEQYKLYF
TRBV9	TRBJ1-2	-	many	TGTGCCAGCAGCGTAAATTCGGGGGCCCAGTATGGCTACACCTTC	CASSVNSGAQYGYTF
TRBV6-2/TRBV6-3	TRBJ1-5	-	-	TGTGCCAGCAGGGCCCGACAGGAAAATCAGCCCCGGCATTTT	CASRARQENQPRHF
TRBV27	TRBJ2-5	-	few	TGTGCCAGCAGTTTATTGGGCAGCCAAGAGACCCAGTACTTC	CASSLLGSQETQYF
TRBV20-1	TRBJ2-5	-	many	TGCAGTGCTAGCGAGGGCTTAGAGACCCAGTACTTC	CSASEGLETQYF
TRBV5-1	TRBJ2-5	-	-	TGCGCCAGCAGCCTCGACAGCGTCCAAGAGACCCAGTACTTC	CASSLDSVQETQYF